A single sample gave rise to the 23 T cell receptor beta chains below, sequenced in a study of shared clonotypes between healthy human individuals. Profiled with immunoSEQ multiplex PCR; TCRdb holds only in-frame clones, not every one. The data contain more than 2 million clones, roughly 95% of them seen just once; the ten biggest clones take up under 2%. Naive CD8 cells were CD45RO-negative, positively selected for CCR7, excluding terminally differentiated effector memory CD45RA+ cells. Sequencing was carried out using naive CD8+ T cells from PBMCs. The receptor set was obtained from a young man in good health. Some clones in this sample may be carry-over from other donors' samples.

As to this clone: Other DNA sequences from this sample encode an identical CDR3 as well. This sequence joins TRBV28 and TRBJ1-2, with TRBD1 identical over 8 bases. Looked up from germline, CDR1 is MDHEN and CDR2 is SYDVKM. The CDR3 covers 14 residues. J was trimmed by 5 bases and V by 2 bases; bases with no gene match: 4. CDR3 DNA: TGTGCCAGCAGTTTACAGGGGGCGCATTATGGCTACACCTTC. Translating gives CASSLQGAHYGYTF.

The genes are TRBV5-6 and TRBJ2-1; no firm D call. The V gene's germline CDR1 is SGHDT and CDR2 YYEEEE. Trimming left V 4 bases short and J 1 base short, with 3 bases between. The CDR3 has 12 amino acids. The CDR3 reads CASSISYNEQFF. The CDR3 DNA is TGTGCCAGCAGCATTTCCTACAATGAGCAGTTCTTC.

This clone has only one observation. The V gene is TRBV27, the J gene TRBJ2-7; 12 bases agree with TRBD2. V lost 8 bases to trimming and J lost 6 bases; unmatched junction nucleotides: 5. CDR3 length equals 13 residues. Germline V gene data show CDR1 as MNHEY and CDR2 as SMNVEV (reference sequence). CDR3 in DNA: TGTGCCAGCGGACCTAGCGGGAGGGCCGAGCAGTACTTC. Translated, it gives CASGPSGRAEQYF.

The V and J genes are TRBV19 and TRBJ2-3; TRBD2 matches at 9 bases. Germline trimming cut 5 bases from V and 4 bases from J; bases unmatched to any gene: 7. This CDR3 region has 15 residues. CDR1 and CDR2 from the germline V gene are LNHDA and SQIVND (reference sequence). The CDR3 DNA follows: TGTGCCAGTAGTCGTTGGCGGGAGGGGTCAGATACGCAGTATTTT. This sequence encodes CASSRWREGSDTQYF.

This chain uses TRBV29-1 with TRBJ2-7; D may be TRBD2 (6 bases). The CDR3 runs 13 residues. The V end was cut by 7 bases, the J end by 6 bases, with 19 bases between. Germline CDR1 reads SQVTM; CDR2 reads ANQGSEA. CDR3 coding DNA: TGCAGCGCCAAGGGACTTGGGCTTGGCGAGCAGTACTTC. This gives the protein CSAKGLGLGEQYF.

The chain couples TRBV6-5 to TRBJ2-5; D gene ambiguous. This CDR3 spans 14 amino acids. Germline loops: CDR1 MNHEY, CDR2 SVGAGI. Trimming stripped 10 bases from V and 4 bases from J, with 19 bases between. The CDR3 reads CATTPGPRGETQYF. CDR3 coding DNA: TGTGCCACCACTCCGGGCCCCCGAGGAGAGACCCAGTACTTC.

A single count supports this clone. The chain joins TRBV9 to TRBJ2-7, with TRBD1 as a possible D gene (7 bases). The CDR3 spans 17 residues. Germline V gene sequence: CDR1 SGDLS, CDR2 YYNGEE. Trimming removed 4 bases from V and 2 bases from J, with 22 bases in between. CDR3 loop: CASSLNRLGTDPYEQYF. DNA for the CDR3: TGTGCCAGCAGCCTAAATAGACTAGGGACAGACCCCTACGAGCAGTACTTC.

V and J are TRBV18 and TRBJ2-7; TRBD1 matches 10 bases. Trimming at V came to 1 base and at J to 4 bases, leaving 4 bases not matched to a gene. CDR3 length equals 15 residues. Germline CDR1 and CDR2: KGHSH and LQKENI. DNA of the CDR3: TGTGCCAGCTCACCACGGGACAGGGGAGAGTACGAGCAGTACTTC. Translating gives CASSPRDRGEYEQYF.

This CDR3 reads CASSNLPPPLYEQYF. DNA of the CDR3: TGTGCCAGCAGTAATCTCCCGCCCCCTCTCTACGAGCAGTACTTC. V is TRBV6-1 and J is TRBJ2-7; D is ambiguous. The CDR3 loop spans 15 amino acids. CDR1 and CDR2 from the germline V gene are MNHNS and SASEGT. Deletions cut 5 bases from V and 3 bases from J, with 17 bases between.

The chain couples TRBV14 to TRBJ2-5; D is ambiguous. The CDR3 is 18 amino acids. CDR1 is SGHDN, CDR2 FVKESK, per germline. Trimming removed 4 bases at V and 0 bases at J, with 21 bases between. The CDR3 region has the DNA TGTGCCAGCAGCCCGGGCTTTCTTGAGGAAGAATACCAAGAGACCCAGTACTTC. It yields the protein CASSPGFLEEEYQETQYF.

The gene calls are TRBV11-3 and TRBJ2-1; 8 nucleotides match TRBD2. With V trimmed by 1 base and J by 5 bases, 4 bases remained unmatched. CDR3 length: 15 amino acids. Germline V gives CDR1 SGHNT, CDR2 YENEEA. CDR3 amino acids: CASSLGLALNNEQFF. CDR3 coding DNA: TGTGCCAGCAGCTTAGGACTAGCGCTAAACAATGAGCAGTTCTTC. The variable domain in full, completed from reference TRBV11-3 and TRBJ2-1, reads EAGVVQSPRYKIIEKKQPVAFWCNPISGHNTLYWYLQNLGQGPELLIRYENEEAVDDSQLPKDRFSAERLKGVDSTLKIQPAELGDSAVYLCASSLGLALNNEQFFGPGTRLTVL.

The chain combines TRBV6-6 with TRBJ2-7; D is perhaps TRBD1 (7 bases). The CDR3 is made up of 16 amino acids. Germline assignment: CDR1 MNHNY and CDR2 SVGAGI (reference sequence). Between the trimmed V and J ends, which lost 1 base and 1 base, there was a span of 14 bases. DNA of the CDR3: TGTGCCAGCAGTTACTTAATGGCAGGGGGGTCCTACGAGCAGTACTTC. Protein: CASSYLMAGGSYEQYF.

V usage is TRBV5-1 and J usage is TRBJ2-3; 7 nucleotides match TRBD2. CDR1 is SGHRS, CDR2 YFSETQ, per germline. The CDR3 has 16 amino acids. J was trimmed by 2 bases and V by 0 bases; bases with no gene match: 6. The CDR3 is CASSLGLAEITDTQYF. As DNA, the CDR3 is TGCGCCAGCAGCTTGGGCCTAGCGGAAATCACAGATACGCAGTATTTT.

CDR3 loop: CASSQVRKNTEAFF. The CDR3 DNA reads TGTGCCAGCAGCCAAGTTCGGAAGAACACTGAAGCTTTCTTT. V usage is TRBV4-2 and J usage is TRBJ1-1; D call uncertain. Trimming shortened V by 1 base and J by 1 base, and 7 bases separated the two germline ends. This CDR3 is 14 amino acids long. Germline V gene lookup returns CDR1 LGHNA and CDR2 YNFKEQ.

The chain employs TRBV19 and TRBJ2-5; D might be TRBD1 or TRBD2, each matching 6 bases. CDR3 length: 16 residues. Germline V gives CDR1 LNHDA, CDR2 SQIVND (reference sequence). V dropped 1 base and J dropped 4 bases, with 16 bases sitting between them. The CDR3 spells CASSIGPGAKGETQYF. DNA of the CDR3: TGTGCCAGTAGTATAGGTCCGGGGGCAAAGGGAGAGACCCAGTACTTC.

V is TRBV7-6 and J is TRBJ2-7; D gene unclear. There are 15 residues in the CDR3. The V gene's germline CDR1 is SGHVS and CDR2 FNYEAQ. Trimming took 3 bases from V and 5 from J, leaving 17 bases between them. The CDR3 sequence: CASSLPGASADEQYF. The CDR3 region has the DNA TGTGCCAGCAGCTTGCCGGGCGCGAGCGCGGACGAGCAGTACTTC.

This clone was seen a few times. This chain uses TRBV4-1 with TRBJ1-5; D is unclear. The germline V gene encodes CDR1 MGHRA and CDR2 YSYEKL. Trimming stripped 4 bases from V and 0 bases from J, with 7 bases between. The CDR3 runs 14 residues. The CDR3 nucleotides read TGCGCCAGCAGCCGAGATTATAGCAATCAGCCCCAGCATTTT. Its translation is CASSRDYSNQPQHF.

This clone has only a few counts. V gene TRBV2 combines with J gene TRBJ1-5; D is unclear. The V gene's germline CDR1 is SNHLY and CDR2 FYNNEI. The V end lost 0 bases, the J end lost 2 bases, and 11 bases lay between the germline ends. This CDR3 is built from 16 residues. CDR3 nucleotide sequence: TGTGCCAGCAGTGAAGCGCCCCGGGTGGGCAATCAGCCCCAGCATTTT. Translating it yields CASSEAPRVGNQPQHF.

The gene calls are TRBV30 and TRBJ2-5; TRBD1 might be the D (8 bases). Trimming left V 0 bases short and J 5 bases short, with 10 bases between. CDR3 size: 13 residues. Germline loops: CDR1 GTSNPN, CDR2 SVGIG (reference sequence). The CDR3 coding sequence is TGTGCCTGGAGTGTACAGGGGGGGGAGACCCAGTACTTC. Its translation: CAWSVQGGETQYF. Full variable domain (missing parts from reference TRBV30 and TRBJ2-5): SQTIHQWPATLVQPVGSPLSLECTVEGTSNPNLYWYRQAAGRGLQLLFYSVGIGQISSEVPQNLSASRPQDRQFILSSKKLLLSDSGFYLCAWSVQGGETQYFGPGTRLLVL.

V gene TRBV19 combines with J gene TRBJ1-4; tentative D call: TRBD1 (5 bases). The CDR3 loop spans 15 amino acids. V gave up 3 bases and J gave up 7 bases, with 15 bases separating them. CDR1 and CDR2 (germline): LNHDA, SQIVND (reference sequence). The CDR3 region has the DNA TGTGCCAGTAGTATGACGACAGCCGGGGTTGAAAAACTGTTTTTT. Protein product: CASSMTTAGVEKLFF.

The J gene is TRBJ2-1, the V gene TRBV13; 11 bases match TRBD2. Germline V gene lookup returns CDR1 PRHDT and CDR2 FYEKMQ (reference sequence). The CDR3 has 15 residues. Trimming removed 4 bases from V and 6 bases from J; junction bases left unmatched: 5. The DNA of the CDR3 is TGTGCCAGCAGCTGGGGGACTAGCGGACTCAATGAGCAGTTCTTC. Encoded protein: CASSWGTSGLNEQFF.

The chain links TRBV7-9 to TRBJ1-5; no clear D. V shed 5 bases and J shed 4 bases, with 12 bases lying between them. This CDR3 region has 14 residues. The germline CDR1 and CDR2 sequences are SEHNR and FQNEAQ (reference sequence). CDR3 nucleotide sequence: TGTGCCAGCAGCCCGGGGTGGGTTAATCAGCCCCAGCATTTT. Residues: CASSPGWVNQPQHF. The variable domain in full, with the rest retrieved from reference TRBV7-9 and TRBJ1-5, is DTGVSQNPRHKITKRGQNVTFRCDPISEHNRLYWYRQTLGQGPEFLTYFQNEAQLEKSRLLSDRFSAERPKGSFSTLEIQRTEQGDSAMYLCASSPGWVNQPQHFGDGTRLSIL.

The chain has TRBV11-2 and TRBJ2-7; possible D gene TRBD1, 5 bases. Between the trimmed V and J ends, which lost 6 bases and 3 bases, there was a span of 15 bases. The CDR3 totals 14 residues. CDR1 is SGHAT and CDR2 is FQNNGV in the germline V gene. CDR3 coding DNA: TGTGCCAGCAGTCCTACAGGAACCTTCTACGAGCAGTACTTC. Its protein is CASSPTGTFYEQYF.